These T cell receptor beta chains were read from a single sample in a study of early T cells in non-severe SARS-CoV-2 infection. From the 5' RACE reads, TCRdb called clonotypes with MiXCR, one entry per CDR3 protein. The sample yields more than 50,000 distinct CDR3 sequences, about 9.1% seen once. The sequenced sample was whole blood. The source of these receptors is an adult who was a healthcare worker with PCR-confirmed SARS-CoV-2 infection or an uninfected control (not recorded which). The CDR3 runs from the conserved cysteine through the conserved F or W. D genes are given only for firm matches. The size of a clone is reported for some rows only, either as once, few or many, or as a class for expanded clones.

clone size | J gene | CDR3 length | V gene | D gene | CDR3 DNA | CDR3 protein
many | TRBJ2-3 | 15 | TRBV11-3 | TRBD2 | TGTGCCAGCAGCCCGGGGGGGGCCGGCACAGATACGCAGTATTTT | CASSPGGAGTDTQYF
many | TRBJ2-3 | 15 | TRBV6-5 | - | TGTGCCAGCAACTCCCTGGGGACCGTCACAGATACGCAGTATTTT | CASNSLGTVTDTQYF
- | TRBJ2-2 | 13 | TRBV2 | - | TGTGCCAGCAGTGAGGGGATCACCGGGGAGCTGTTTTTT | CASSEGITGELFF
- | TRBJ2-1 | 19 | TRBV20-1 | TRBD2 | TGCAGTGCTAGAGAAACGTCTAGCGGGCCCTTCGGGTGGTACAATGAGCAGTTCTTC | CSARETSSGPFGWYNEQFF
- | TRBJ2-1 | 11 | TRBV6-2/TRBV6-3 | - | TGTGCCAGCAGGAGGGGTGATGAGCAGTTCTTC | CASRRGDEQFF
many | TRBJ1-2 | 13 | TRBV7-2 | - | TGTGCCAGCAGCTTAGACAGCGGACATGGCTACACCTTC | CASSLDSGHGYTF
many | TRBJ2-3 | 14 | TRBV30 | TRBD1 | TGTGCCTGGGCACAGGGGATGAGGACAGATACGCAGTATTTT | CAWAQGMRTDTQYF
- | TRBJ1-6 | 14 | TRBV9 | - | TGTGCCAGTTGGTCAGGGTTGACGAATTCACCCCTCCACTTT | CASWSGLTNSPLHF
few | TRBJ2-1 | 19 | TRBV6-1 | TRBD2 | TGTGCCAGCACCCCGAGGGGGACTAGCGGGGGGGCCGCCTACAATGAGCAGTTCTTC | CASTPRGTSGGAAYNEQFF
many | TRBJ2-1 | 14 | TRBV11-2 | - | TGTGCCAGCAGTCTAGGGGGGGCAGTCAATGAGCAGTTCTTC | CASSLGGAVNEQFF
many | TRBJ2-2 | 15 | TRBV11-2 | - | TGTGCCAGCAGCCTTACCGGGCTCAACACCGGGGAGCTGTTTTTT | CASSLTGLNTGELFF
few | TRBJ1-6 | 14 | TRBV11-2 | - | TGTGCCAGCAGCTTAGCAGGCGGCTATTCACCCCTCCACTTT | CASSLAGGYSPLHF
many | TRBJ1-1 | 14 | TRBV27 | - | TGTGCCAGCAGTTTATCGAAGGGGAGCACTGAAGCTTTCTTT | CASSLSKGSTEAFF
many | TRBJ2-1 | 14 | TRBV19 | - | TGTGCCAGTAGTATAGGCGGGTTTTACAATGAGCAGTTCTTC | CASSIGGFYNEQFF
many | TRBJ1-2 | 15 | TRBV19 | - | TGTGCCAGTAGTAGTCTGGGGTCTGTGGACTATGGCTACACCTTC | CASSSLGSVDYGYTF
many | TRBJ2-7 | 15 | TRBV7-9 | TRBD1 | TGTGCCAGCAGATCTACGGGACAGGGGGACTACGAGCAGTACTTC | CASRSTGQGDYEQYF
many | TRBJ2-6 | 20 | TRBV4-3 | TRBD2 | TGCGCCAGCAGCCGATTCAATGCGGGACTAGCGGTCTCTGGGGCCAACGTCCTGACTTTC | CASSRFNAGLAVSGANVLTF
many | TRBJ2-4 | 14 | TRBV6-1 | - | TGTGCCAGCAGTGAAAGTGACACTAGAGTCATTCAGTACTTC | CASSESDTRVIQYF